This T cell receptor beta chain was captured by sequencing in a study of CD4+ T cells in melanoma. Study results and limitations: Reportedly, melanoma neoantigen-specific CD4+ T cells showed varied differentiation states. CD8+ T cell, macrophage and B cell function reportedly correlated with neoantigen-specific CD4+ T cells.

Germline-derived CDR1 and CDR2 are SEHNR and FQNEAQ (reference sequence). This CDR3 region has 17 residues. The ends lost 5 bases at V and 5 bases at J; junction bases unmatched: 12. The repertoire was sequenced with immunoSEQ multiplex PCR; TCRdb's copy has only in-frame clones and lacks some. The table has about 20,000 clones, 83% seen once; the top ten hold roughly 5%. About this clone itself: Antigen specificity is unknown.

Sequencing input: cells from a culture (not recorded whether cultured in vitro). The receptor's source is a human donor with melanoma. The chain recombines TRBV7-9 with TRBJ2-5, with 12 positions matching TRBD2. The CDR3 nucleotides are TGTGCCAGCAGCCCGTCCAGACTAGCGGGGGAGCGGGAGACCCAGTACTTC. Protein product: CASSPSRLAGERETQYF.